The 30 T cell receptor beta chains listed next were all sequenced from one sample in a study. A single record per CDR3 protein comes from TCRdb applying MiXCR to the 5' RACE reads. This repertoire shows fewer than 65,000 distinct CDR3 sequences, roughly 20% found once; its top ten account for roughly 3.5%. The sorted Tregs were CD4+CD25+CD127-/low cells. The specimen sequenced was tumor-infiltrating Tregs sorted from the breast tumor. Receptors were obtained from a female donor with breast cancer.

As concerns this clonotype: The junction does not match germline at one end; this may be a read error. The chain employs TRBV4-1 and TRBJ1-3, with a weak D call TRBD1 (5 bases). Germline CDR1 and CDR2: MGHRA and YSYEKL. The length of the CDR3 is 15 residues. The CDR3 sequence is CVSSRDSGLLNTIYF. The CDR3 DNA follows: TGCGTCAGCAGCCGGGACTCCGGGCTCTTAAACACCATATATTTT.

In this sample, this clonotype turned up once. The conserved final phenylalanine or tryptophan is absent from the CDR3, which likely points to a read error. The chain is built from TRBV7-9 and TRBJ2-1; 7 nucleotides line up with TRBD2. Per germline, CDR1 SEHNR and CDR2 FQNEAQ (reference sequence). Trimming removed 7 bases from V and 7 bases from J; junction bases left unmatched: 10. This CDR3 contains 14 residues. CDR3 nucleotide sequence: TGTGCCAGCACCTGGGCGGGAGACGCTAATGAGCAGTTCATC. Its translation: CASTWAGDANEQFI.

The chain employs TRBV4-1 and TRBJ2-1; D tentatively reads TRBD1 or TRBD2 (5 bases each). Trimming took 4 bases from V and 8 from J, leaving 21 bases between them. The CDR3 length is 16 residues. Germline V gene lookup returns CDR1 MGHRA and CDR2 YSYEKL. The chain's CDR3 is CASSRRDRLAEDEQFF. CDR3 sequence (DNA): TGCGCCAGCAGCCGCCGGGACCGGCTGGCAGAGGATGAGCAGTTCTTC.

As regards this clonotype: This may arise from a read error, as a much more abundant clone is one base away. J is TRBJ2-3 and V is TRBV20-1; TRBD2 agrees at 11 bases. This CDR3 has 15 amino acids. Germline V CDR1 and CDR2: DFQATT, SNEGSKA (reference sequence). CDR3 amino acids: CSTRDPSGRTHTQYF. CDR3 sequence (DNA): TGCAGTACTAGAGATCCTAGCGGGAGGACACATACGCAGTATTTT.

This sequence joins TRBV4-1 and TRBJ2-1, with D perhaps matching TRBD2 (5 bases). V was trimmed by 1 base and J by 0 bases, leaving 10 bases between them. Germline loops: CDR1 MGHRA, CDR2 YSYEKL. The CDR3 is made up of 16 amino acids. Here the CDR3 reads CASSQGAVSSYNEQFF. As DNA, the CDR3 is TGCGCCAGCAGCCAAGGAGCGGTGAGCTCCTACAATGAGCAGTTCTTC.

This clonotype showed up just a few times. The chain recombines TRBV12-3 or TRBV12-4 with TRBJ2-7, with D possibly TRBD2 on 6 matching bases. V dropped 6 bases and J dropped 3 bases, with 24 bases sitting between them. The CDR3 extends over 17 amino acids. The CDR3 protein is CASSRDSGSVYFYEQYF. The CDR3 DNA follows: TGTGCCAGCAGCCGGGACTCTGGGTCCGTGTATTTCTACGAGCAGTACTTC.

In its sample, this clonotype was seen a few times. CDR3 sequence reads: CASSLSGTGYETQYF. The CDR3 DNA reads TGTGCCAGCAGCTTATCCGGGACAGGGTACGAGACCCAGTACTTC. The V and J genes are TRBV7-2 and TRBJ2-5; 9 positions match TRBD1. V lost 2 bases to trimming and J lost 5 bases; unmatched junction nucleotides: 6. This CDR3 spans 15 amino acids. The germline V gene has CDR1 SGHTA and CDR2 FQGNSA.

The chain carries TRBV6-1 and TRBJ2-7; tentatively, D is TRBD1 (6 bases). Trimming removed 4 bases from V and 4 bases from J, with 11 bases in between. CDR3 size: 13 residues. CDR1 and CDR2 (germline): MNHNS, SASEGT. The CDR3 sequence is CASSATGKYEQYF. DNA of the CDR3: TGTGCCAGCAGTGCAACAGGGAAATACGAGCAGTACTTC.

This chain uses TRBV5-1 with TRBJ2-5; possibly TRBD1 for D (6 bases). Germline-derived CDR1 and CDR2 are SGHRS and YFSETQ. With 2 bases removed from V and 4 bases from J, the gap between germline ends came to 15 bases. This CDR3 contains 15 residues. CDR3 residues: CASSLGIQGRETQYF. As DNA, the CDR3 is TGCGCCAGCAGCTTAGGTATTCAGGGGAGAGAGACCCAGTACTTC.

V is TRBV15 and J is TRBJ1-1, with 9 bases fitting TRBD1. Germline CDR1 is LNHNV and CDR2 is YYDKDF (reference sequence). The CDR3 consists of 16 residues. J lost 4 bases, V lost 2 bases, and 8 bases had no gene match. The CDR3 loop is CATSRRQGVGLTEAFF. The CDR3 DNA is TGTGCCACCAGCAGAAGACAGGGGGTGGGCCTCACTGAAGCTTTCTTT.

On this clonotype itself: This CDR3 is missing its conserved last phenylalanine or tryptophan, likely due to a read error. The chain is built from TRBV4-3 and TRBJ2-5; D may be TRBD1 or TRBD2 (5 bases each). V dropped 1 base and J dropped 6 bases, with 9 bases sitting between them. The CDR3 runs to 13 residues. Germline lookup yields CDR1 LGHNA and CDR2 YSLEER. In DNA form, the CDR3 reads TGCGCCAGCAGCCAAGCCCAGGGACAGACCCAGTACCTC. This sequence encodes CASSQAQGQTQYL.

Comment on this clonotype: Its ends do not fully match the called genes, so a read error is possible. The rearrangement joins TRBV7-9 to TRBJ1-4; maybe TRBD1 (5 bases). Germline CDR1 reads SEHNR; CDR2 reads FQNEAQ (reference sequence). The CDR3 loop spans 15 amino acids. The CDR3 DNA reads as TGTGCCAGCAGCTTAGAAGGGACGGCGAATGAAAAACTGCTTTTT. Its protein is CASSLEGTANEKLLF.

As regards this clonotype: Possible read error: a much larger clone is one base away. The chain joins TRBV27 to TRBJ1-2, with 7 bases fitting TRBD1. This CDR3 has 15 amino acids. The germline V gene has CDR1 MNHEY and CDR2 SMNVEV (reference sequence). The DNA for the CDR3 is TGTGCCAGCCGGGACAGCCCTACTCATAACTATGGCAACACCTTC. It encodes CASRDSPTHNYGNTF.

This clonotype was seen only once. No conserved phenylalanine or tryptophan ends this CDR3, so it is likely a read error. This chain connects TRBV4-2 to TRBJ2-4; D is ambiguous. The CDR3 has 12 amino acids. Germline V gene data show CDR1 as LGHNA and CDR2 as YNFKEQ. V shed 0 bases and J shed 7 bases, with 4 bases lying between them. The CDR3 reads CASSQEENIQYL. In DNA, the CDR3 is TGTGCCAGCAGCCAAGAGGAGAACATTCAGTACCTC.

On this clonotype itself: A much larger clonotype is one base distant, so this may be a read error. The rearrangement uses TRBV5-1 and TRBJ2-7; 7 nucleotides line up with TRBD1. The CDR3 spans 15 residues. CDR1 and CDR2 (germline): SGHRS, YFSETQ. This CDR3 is CTSSLVAGGRYEQYF. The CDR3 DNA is TGCACCAGCAGCTTGGTAGCAGGGGGTCGCTACGAGCAGTACTTC. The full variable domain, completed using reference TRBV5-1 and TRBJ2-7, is KAGVTQTPRYLIKTRGQQVTLSCSPISGHRSVSWYQQTPGQGLQFLFEYFSETQRNKGNFPGRFSGRQFSNSRSEMNVSTLELGDSALYLCTSSLVAGGRYEQYFGPGTRLTVT.

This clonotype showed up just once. CDR3 sequence reads: CASSHNDRVSEQYF. In DNA, the CDR3 is TGTGCCAGCAGCCATAACGACAGGGTTTCCGAGCAGTACTTC. V usage is TRBV11-2 and J usage is TRBJ2-7, with 7 nucleotides matching TRBD1. The J segment lost 6 bases and the V segment lost 5 bases, leaving 10 bases of the junction unmatched. Germline V lookup: CDR1 SGHAT, CDR2 FQNNGV. The CDR3 has 14 amino acids.

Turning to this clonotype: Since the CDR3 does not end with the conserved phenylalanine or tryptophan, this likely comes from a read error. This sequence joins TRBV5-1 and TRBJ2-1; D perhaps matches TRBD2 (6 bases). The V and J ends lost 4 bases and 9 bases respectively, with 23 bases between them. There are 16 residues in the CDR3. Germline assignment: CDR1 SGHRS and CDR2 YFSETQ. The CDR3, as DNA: TGCGCCAGCAGCCCAACCGGGACTGGGCTGTATGGTGAGCAGTTCCTC. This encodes CASSPTGTGLYGEQFL.

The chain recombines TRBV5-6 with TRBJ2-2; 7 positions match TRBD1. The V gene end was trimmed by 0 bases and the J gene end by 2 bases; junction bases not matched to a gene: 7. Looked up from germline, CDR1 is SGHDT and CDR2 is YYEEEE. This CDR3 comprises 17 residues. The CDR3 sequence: CASSLGTGSFNTGELFF. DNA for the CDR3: TGTGCCAGCAGCTTGGGGACAGGATCCTTTAACACCGGGGAGCTGTTTTTT. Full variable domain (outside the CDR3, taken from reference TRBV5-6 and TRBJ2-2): DAGVTQSPTHLIKTRGQQVTLRCSPKSGHDTVSWYQQALGQGPQFIFQYYEEEERQRGNFPDRFSGHQFPNYSSELNVNALLLGDSALYLCASSLGTGSFNTGELFFGEGSRLTVL.

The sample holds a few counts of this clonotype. This chain's CDR3 is CASSFSGSGSNEQFF. The CDR3 nucleotides are TGTGCCAGCAGCTTTAGCGGGTCTGGTTCCAATGAGCAGTTCTTC. This chain links TRBV9 with TRBJ2-1; TRBD2 agrees at 7 bases. Germline assignment: CDR1 SGDLS and CDR2 YYNGEE. Trimming took 4 bases from V and 6 from J; bases not matched to a gene: 10. The CDR3 loop spans 15 amino acids.

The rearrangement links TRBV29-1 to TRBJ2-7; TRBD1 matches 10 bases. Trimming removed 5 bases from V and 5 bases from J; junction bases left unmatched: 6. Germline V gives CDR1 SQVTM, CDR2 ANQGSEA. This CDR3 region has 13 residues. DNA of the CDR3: TGCAGCGTTCTGGGACAGGGGTACCACGAGCAGTACTTC. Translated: CSVLGQGYHEQYF.

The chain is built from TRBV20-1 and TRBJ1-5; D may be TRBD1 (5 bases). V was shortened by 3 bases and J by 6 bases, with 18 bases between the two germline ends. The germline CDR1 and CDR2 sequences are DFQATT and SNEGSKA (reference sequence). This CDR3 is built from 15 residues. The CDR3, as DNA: TGCAGTGCTAGGGCGCAGGGTAATTCTTTTCAGCCCCAGCATTTT. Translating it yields CSARAQGNSFQPQHF.

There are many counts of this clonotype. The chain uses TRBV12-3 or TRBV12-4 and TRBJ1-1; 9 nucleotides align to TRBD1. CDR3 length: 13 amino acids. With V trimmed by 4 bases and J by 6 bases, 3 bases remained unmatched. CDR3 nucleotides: TGTGCCAGCAGTTGGACAGGGGTCGCTGAAGCTTTCTTT. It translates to CASSWTGVAEAFF.

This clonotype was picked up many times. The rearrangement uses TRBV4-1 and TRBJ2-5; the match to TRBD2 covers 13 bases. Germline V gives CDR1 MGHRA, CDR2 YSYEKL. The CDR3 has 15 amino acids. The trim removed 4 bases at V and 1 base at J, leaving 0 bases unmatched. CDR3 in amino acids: CASSRTSGSQETQYF. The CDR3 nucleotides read TGCGCCAGCAGCCGGACTAGCGGGAGCCAAGAGACCCAGTACTTC.

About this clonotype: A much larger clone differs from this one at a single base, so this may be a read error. CDR3 in DNA: TGCGCCAGCAGCCAAGATCTAGTTCCTTGGGGGGGTCCGCGCTCCTACGAGCAGTACTTC. Protein: CASSQDLVPWGGPRSYEQYF. This chain uses TRBV4-1 with TRBJ2-7; 7 positions match TRBD2. Trimming cost V 0 bases and J 0 bases; bases outside gene matches: 17. CDR3 length: 20 residues. CDR1 and CDR2 (germline): MGHRA, YSYEKL.

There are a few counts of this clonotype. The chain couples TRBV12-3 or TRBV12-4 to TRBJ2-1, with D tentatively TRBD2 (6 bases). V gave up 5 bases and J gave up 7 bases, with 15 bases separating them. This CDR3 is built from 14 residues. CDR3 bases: TGTGCCAGCAGTCCCCAGACTAGAAGGAATGAGCAGTTCTTC. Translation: CASSPQTRRNEQFF.

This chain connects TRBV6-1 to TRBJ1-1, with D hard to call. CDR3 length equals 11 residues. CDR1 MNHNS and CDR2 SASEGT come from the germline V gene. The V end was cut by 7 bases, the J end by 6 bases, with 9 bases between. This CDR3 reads CASKAYSEAFF. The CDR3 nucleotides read TGTGCCAGCAAGGCGTATTCTGAAGCTTTCTTT.

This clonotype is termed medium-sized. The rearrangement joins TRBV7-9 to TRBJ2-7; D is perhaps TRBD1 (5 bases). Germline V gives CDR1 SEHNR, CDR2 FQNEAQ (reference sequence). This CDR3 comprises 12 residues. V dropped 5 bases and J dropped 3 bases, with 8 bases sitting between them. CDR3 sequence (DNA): TGTGCCAGCAGCCGACAGAACTACGAGCAGTACTTC. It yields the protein CASSRQNYEQYF.

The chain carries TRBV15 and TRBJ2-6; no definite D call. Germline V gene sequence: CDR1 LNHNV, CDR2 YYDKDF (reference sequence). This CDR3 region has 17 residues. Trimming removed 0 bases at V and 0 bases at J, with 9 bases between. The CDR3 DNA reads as TGTGCCACCAGCAGAGATGCGGCGAGCTCTGGGGCCAACGTCCTGACTTTC. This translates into CATSRDAASSGANVLTF.

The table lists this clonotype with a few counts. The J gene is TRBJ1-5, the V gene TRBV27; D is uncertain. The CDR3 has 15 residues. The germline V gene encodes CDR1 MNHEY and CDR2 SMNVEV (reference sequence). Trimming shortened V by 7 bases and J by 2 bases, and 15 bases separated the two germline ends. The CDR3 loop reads CASMGSGIGNQPQHF. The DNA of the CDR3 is TGTGCCAGCATGGGAAGTGGGATTGGCAATCAGCCCCAGCATTTT.

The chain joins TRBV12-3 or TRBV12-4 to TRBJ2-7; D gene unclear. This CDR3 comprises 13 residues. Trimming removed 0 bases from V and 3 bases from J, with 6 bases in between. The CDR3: CASSLADIYEQYF. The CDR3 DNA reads TGTGCCAGCAGTTTAGCAGATATCTACGAGCAGTACTTC.